The present T cell receptor (beta chain) was sequenced within a study of T cells in localized non-small cell lung cancer. Produced via immunoSEQ multiplex PCR; TCRdb's table is partial and in-frame only. The profile shows tens of thousands of clones, around 84% of them singletons. As to this clone: The antigen is undetermined.

The length of the CDR3 is 14 residues. Germline CDR1 SNHLY, CDR2 FYNNEI. V was shortened by 4 bases and J by 0 bases, with 9 bases between the two germline ends. The study, taken as a whole, reports: Tumor samples were not multi-region, leaving intratumor heterogeneity unexcluded. Tumor trailed uninvolved adjacent lung in T cell clonality, which peaked there. Density of T cells in blood, when higher, went with longer overall survival.

Source: peripheral blood, taken before any cancer treatment. The rearrangement uses TRBV2 and TRBJ1-1; no definite D call. This clonotype originated in an older female donor with stage I lung adenocarcinoma. CDR3 residues: CASSAPQMNTEAFF. In DNA form, the CDR3 reads TGTGCCAGCAGTGCTCCTCAGATGAACACTGAAGCTTTCTTT.